The TCR beta chain under discussion was sequenced for a study of T cell clonality in common variable immunodeficiency. This clone was found many times. The read stops 3 residues short of the end of the CDR3; the missing end is completed from the germline J gene. Other DNA sequences in this specimen translate into the identical CDR3. The length of the CDR3 is 17 residues. V was clipped by 3 bases and J by 0 bases, with 16 bases between them. Per the germline V gene, CDR1 is MNHEY and CDR2 is SMNVEV (reference sequence). Measured with immunoSEQ multiplex PCR; TCRdb has only the in-frame clones, and not every one. This set yields about 35,000 clones and no singletons; the top ten hold 0.95%.

The rearrangement links TRBV27 to TRBJ2-3, with D maybe TRBD2 (6 bases). The sequence was obtained from a person aged 18 to 75 in good health. What was sequenced was peripheral blood mononuclear cells. The part of the CDR3 DNA that was read is TGTGCCAGCAGTTTGATCGGGGGACGAGAAAGCACAGATACG. Protein: CASSLIGGRESTDT. The complete CDR3 reads CASSLIGGRESTDTQYF.